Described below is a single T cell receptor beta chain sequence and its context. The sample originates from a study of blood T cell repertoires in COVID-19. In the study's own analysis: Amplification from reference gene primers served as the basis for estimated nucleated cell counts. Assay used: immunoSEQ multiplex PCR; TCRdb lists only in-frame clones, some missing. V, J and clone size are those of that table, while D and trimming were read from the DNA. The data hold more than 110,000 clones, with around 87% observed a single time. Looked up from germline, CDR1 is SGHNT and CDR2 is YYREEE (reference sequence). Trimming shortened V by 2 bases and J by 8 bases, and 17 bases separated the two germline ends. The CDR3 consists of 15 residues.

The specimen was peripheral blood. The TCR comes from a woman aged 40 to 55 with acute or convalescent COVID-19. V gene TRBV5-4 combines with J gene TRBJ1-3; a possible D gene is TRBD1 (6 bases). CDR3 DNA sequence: TGTGCCAGCAGCTTCCGGGGGGCAAGTAAGGACACCATATATTTT. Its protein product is CASSFRGASKDTIYF.